This T cell receptor beta chain was retrieved from a study of patients and donors after allogeneic stem cell transplantation. TCRdb itself ran the RT-PCR reads through MiXCR, one entry per CDR3 protein. The sample lists 900,000 to 1,000,000 distinct CDR3 sequences, roughly 17% occurring once. V was clipped by 7 bases and J by 3 bases; unmatched bases: 6. Per germline, CDR1 SQVTM and CDR2 ANQGSEA. The CDR3 sequence is 12 residues long. This clonotype was seen only a few times. The V call is TRBV29-1, the J call TRBJ2-7; 7 bases match TRBD2. This TCR was sampled from a human donor who was either an allogeneic HSCT recipient or a stem cell or donor lymphocyte infusion donor (not recorded which). It is not recorded whose cells these are; they may come from a transplant donor. The sample was blood, either unsorted or a sorted T cell fraction (not recorded which). The CDR3 sequence is CSAGEGNYEQYF. Here the CDR3 DNA reads TGCAGCGCGGGGGAGGGTAACTACGAGCAGTACTTC.